This T cell receptor beta chain originates from a study of cytotoxic CD8 clonotypes in ibrutinib-treated CLL. Sequenced by immunoSEQ multiplex PCR; TCRdb stores in-frame clones only, minus some. In the table there are some 130,000 clones, approximately 85% of which are singletons. The length of the CDR3 is 15 residues. Between the trimmed V and J ends, which lost 1 base and 4 bases, there was a span of 13 bases. Germline CDR1 reads LNHDA; CDR2 reads SQIVND (reference sequence). The sequence was collected from a human donor with chronic lymphocytic leukemia. The gene calls are TRBV19 and TRBJ1-2, with D unclear. Specimen: PBMCs, collected after 24 months of ibrutinib treatment. This CDR3 reads CASSIGPRTLYGYTF. DNA for the CDR3: TGTGCCAGTAGTATAGGTCCCAGGACCCTCTATGGCTACACCTTC. The variable domain in full, completed from reference TRBV19 and TRBJ1-2, reads DGGITQSPKYLFRKEGQNVTLSCEQNLNHDAMYWYRQDPGQGLRLIYYSQIVNDFQKGDIAEGYSVSREKKESFPLTVTSAQKNPTAFYLCASSIGPRTLYGYTFGSGTRLTVV.